The 20 T cell receptor beta chains below come from one sample, sequenced in a study of blood T cell repertoires in COVID-19 (TCRdb year 2020). The library came from the immunoSEQ multiplex PCR assay. This is the immuneACCESS table as TCRdb keeps it, with only in-frame sequences that have V and J called. A part of the clones is gone; compared with another copy, unresolved V genes explain less than half, and the rest is unexplained. The sample yields more than 45,000 clones; approximately 90% were counted once. Approximately 20% of the sample belongs to the ten largest clones. Sequenced material: peripheral blood. The receptor set was obtained from a woman of 80 years or more with COVID-19, enrolled during active disease.

The chain recombines TRBV5-4 with TRBJ2-7, with 10 nucleotides matching TRBD1. Germline V gene data show CDR1 as SGHNT and CDR2 as YYREEE (reference sequence). The CDR3 totals 15 residues. Germline trimming cut 4 bases from V and 3 bases from J; bases unmatched to any gene: 7. The CDR3 DNA reads TGTGCCAGCAGCCCGACAGGGGGCGCTTACTACGAGCAGTACTTC. Its protein is CASSPTGGAYYEQYF.

V and J are TRBV4-2 and TRBJ2-7; 9 bases fit TRBD2. The V segment lost 3 bases and the J segment 2 bases; nucleotides outside the gene matches: 5. Germline loops: CDR1 LGHNA, CDR2 YNFKEQ. The CDR3 covers 15 residues. The CDR3 region has the DNA TGTGCCAGCAGCCATCCGCTAGCGGGGACCTACGAGCAGTACTTC. It codes for CASSHPLAGTYEQYF.

V is TRBV7-9 and J is TRBJ2-7, with 7 bases identical to TRBD1. This CDR3 spans 15 amino acids. V gave up 3 bases and J gave up 2 bases; unmatched junction bases: 7. In germline, CDR1 is SEHNR, CDR2 FQNEAQ (reference sequence). The CDR3 sequence: CASSFWDRVTYEQYF. As DNA, the CDR3 is TGTGCCAGCAGCTTTTGGGACAGAGTTACCTACGAGCAGTACTTC. The full variable domain, completed using reference TRBV7-9 and TRBJ2-7, is DTGVSQNPRHKITKRGQNVTFRCDPISEHNRLYWYRQTLGQGPEFLTYFQNEAQLEKSRLLSDRFSAERPKGSFSTLEIQRTEQGDSAMYLCASSFWDRVTYEQYFGPGTRLTVT.

This chain connects TRBV7-9 to TRBJ1-1, with 7 bases lining up with TRBD1. The trim removed 5 bases at V and 2 bases at J, leaving 11 bases unmatched. The CDR3 extends over 16 amino acids. The V gene's germline CDR1 is SEHNR and CDR2 FQNEAQ (reference sequence). Here the CDR3 DNA reads TGTGCCAGCAGCCCCCCCCTGAGACAGGGCAACACTGAAGCTTTCTTT. Translation: CASSPPLRQGNTEAFF.

V and J are TRBV5-6 and TRBJ2-4; 7 nucleotides match TRBD1. With V trimmed by 4 bases and J by 4 bases, 8 bases remained unmatched. The CDR3 is 15 residues long. Germline loops: CDR1 SGHDT, CDR2 YYEEEE. CDR3 residues: CASSANRGDKNIQYF. In DNA form, the CDR3 reads TGTGCCAGCAGCGCAAACAGGGGAGATAAAAACATTCAGTACTTC. Full variable domain (outside the CDR3, taken from reference TRBV5-6 and TRBJ2-4): DAGVTQSPTHLIKTRGQQVTLRCSPKSGHDTVSWYQQALGQGPQFIFQYYEEEERQRGNFPDRFSGHQFPNYSSELNVNALLLGDSALYLCASSANRGDKNIQYFGAGTRLSVL.

CDR3 amino acids: CASSQEGGDGYGYTF. The DNA of the CDR3 is TGTGCCAGCAGCCAAGAAGGGGGCGACGGCTATGGCTACACCTTC. V usage is TRBV3-1 (or the pseudogene TRBV3-2) and J usage is TRBJ1-2; TRBD1 matches at 7 bases. From germline, CDR1 is LGHDT and CDR2 YNNKEL (reference sequence). The CDR3 is made up of 15 amino acids. The V and J ends lost 0 bases and 4 bases, in that order; junction bases with no gene match: 5.

The V call is TRBV11-2, the J call TRBJ2-7, with D uncertain. Germline V gives CDR1 SGHAT, CDR2 FQNNGV. The CDR3 runs to 13 residues. V was shortened by 6 bases and J by 5 bases, with 14 bases between the two germline ends. This CDR3 reads CASSSRSHDEQYF. The CDR3 DNA sequence: TGTGCCAGCAGTTCACGTAGCCACGACGAGCAGTACTTC.

In its sample, this clone was seen a few times. The V gene is TRBV5-4, the J gene TRBJ1-2, with 8 nucleotides matching TRBD1. The CDR3 length is 14 residues. V shed 4 bases, J shed 5 bases, and the junction held 7 bases outside the gene matches. Germline V gives CDR1 SGHNT, CDR2 YYREEE (reference sequence). The CDR3 nucleotides read TGTGCCAGCAGCCTGCCCGACAGGGGTTATGGCTACACCTTC. Amino acid sequence: CASSLPDRGYGYTF.

The gene calls are TRBV3-1 (or the pseudogene TRBV3-2) and TRBJ2-6; 8 nucleotides match TRBD1. The CDR3 contains 18 residues. Germline assignment: CDR1 LGHDT and CDR2 YNNKEL (reference sequence). The J segment lost 4 bases and the V segment lost 1 base, leaving 9 bases of the junction unmatched. Written as DNA, the CDR3 is TGTGCCAGCAGCCAAGTGATGTCAGGGGGCTTAGGGGCCAACGTCCTGACTTTC. The encoded protein is CASSQVMSGGLGANVLTF.

This chain joins TRBV9 and TRBJ2-2; 9 positions agree with TRBD2. V lost 3 bases and J lost 8; bases outside the gene matches: 14. CDR1 is SGDLS and CDR2 is YYNGEE in the germline V gene. The CDR3 runs 17 residues. CDR3 bases: TGTGCCAGCAGCGATCCGACCGGAAGCGGGGGGTTTGGGGAGCTGTTTTTT. This gives the protein CASSDPTGSGGFGELFF.

V usage is TRBV2 and J usage is TRBJ1-6; 7 nucleotides align to TRBD1. Germline trimming cut 4 bases from V and 3 bases from J; bases unmatched to any gene: 3. The CDR3 totals 15 residues. From germline, CDR1 is SNHLY and CDR2 FYNNEI. CDR3 in amino acids: CASSGRQGYNSPLHF. CDR3 bases: TGTGCCAGCAGTGGTCGACAGGGCTATAATTCACCCCTCCACTTT. Looking up the rest from reference TRBV2 and TRBJ1-6 gives the full variable domain: EPEVTQTPSHQVTQMGQEVILRCVPISNHLYFYWYRQILGQKVEFLVSFYNNEISEKSEIFDDQFSVERPDGSNFTLKIRSTKLEDSAMYFCASSGRQGYNSPLHFGNGTRLTVT.

This rearrangement joins TRBV19 to TRBJ1-4; D is unclear. CDR3 length equals 14 residues. Deletions cut 6 bases from V and 0 bases from J, with 8 bases between. Per the germline V gene, CDR1 is LNHDA and CDR2 is SQIVND (reference sequence). The CDR3 DNA is TGTGCCAGTAGCTACAGCTCAACTAATGAAAAACTGTTTTTT. Protein product: CASSYSSTNEKLFF.

This clone was seen more than once but under ten times. The J gene is TRBJ1-2, the V gene TRBV4-2, with D maybe TRBD1 (5 bases). V lost 0 bases and J 4 bases, leaving 9 bases between the germline ends. CDR1 and CDR2 from the germline V gene are LGHNA and YNFKEQ. The CDR3 is 14 residues long. DNA of the CDR3: TGTGCCAGCAGCCAAGACGGGGGGGTCTATGGCTACACCTTC. Its translation: CASSQDGGVYGYTF.

This chain connects TRBV7-6 to TRBJ2-2; the match to TRBD2 covers 7 bases. The CDR3 totals 18 residues. Trimming at V came to 2 bases and at J to 0 bases, leaving 9 bases not matched to a gene. Germline values: CDR1 SGHVS, CDR2 FNYEAQ. CDR3 bases: TGTGCCAGCAGCTTAATCGGGCTTGGGGGGGCGAACACCGGGGAGCTGTTTTTT. This sequence encodes CASSLIGLGGANTGELFF.

The chain employs TRBV25-1 and TRBJ1-6; D is perhaps TRBD1 (6 bases). Trimming took off 2 bases at V and 8 bases at J, with 13 bases between the two ends. The CDR3 covers 15 residues. CDR1 and CDR2 (germline): MGHDK, SYGVNS. CDR3 in DNA: TGTGCCAGCAGTGAAACAGGGTACGGGCATTCACCCCTCCACTTT. Protein: CASSETGYGHSPLHF.

The chain recombines TRBV6-5 with TRBJ2-7, with a possible D match to TRBD1 (6 bases). The CDR3 runs to 14 residues. From germline, CDR1 is MNHEY and CDR2 SVGAGI. V lost 6 bases and J lost 3, with 15 bases in between. In DNA, the CDR3 is TGTGCCAGCAGCTCCGGGACATATGACTACGAGCAGTACTTC. This translates into CASSSGTYDYEQYF.

The chain joins TRBV5-1 to TRBJ2-5; 9 bases map to TRBD2. V lost 2 bases, J lost 4 bases, and 9 bases stayed unmatched. The CDR3 is made up of 16 amino acids. Germline V gives CDR1 SGHRS, CDR2 YFSETQ. The CDR3: CASSFGQRGAPETQYF. For the CDR3, the DNA is TGCGCCAGCAGCTTTGGTCAGCGGGGGGCCCCAGAGACCCAGTACTTC.

This chain joins TRBV6-1 and TRBJ1-4; D gene ambiguous. Germline-derived CDR1 and CDR2 are MNHNS and SASEGT. CDR3 size: 15 residues. The ends were cut back, 3 bases at V and 8 bases at J, with 16 bases in the middle. In DNA, the CDR3 is TGTGCCAGCAGTGAGGGAGGGTCATCTGGCGAAAAACTGTTTTTT. It translates to CASSEGGSSGEKLFF.

V gene TRBV4-1 combines with J gene TRBJ1-2, with D maybe TRBD1 (5 bases). This CDR3 is built from 16 residues. Germline V gives CDR1 MGHRA, CDR2 YSYEKL. V gave up 4 bases and J gave up 8 bases, with 23 bases separating them. This CDR3 is CASSPLGATTSGGYTF. The CDR3, as DNA: TGCGCCAGCAGCCCTTTAGGGGCCACGACGTCAGGCGGCTACACCTTC.

The rearrangement links TRBV3-1 (or the pseudogene TRBV3-2) to TRBJ2-3; 9 bases agree with TRBD2. Trimming at V came to 4 bases and at J to 4 bases, leaving 6 bases not matched to a gene. Germline loops: CDR1 LGHDT, CDR2 YNNKEL (reference sequence). This CDR3 comprises 15 residues. The CDR3 here is CASSPAGGPADTQYF. CDR3 coding DNA: TGTGCCAGCAGCCCAGCGGGGGGTCCCGCAGATACGCAGTATTTT.